This T cell receptor beta chain emerged from a study of cytomegalovirus exposure and HLA in healthy donors. Broader study findings: Donors were assumed by presence/absence analyses to have roughly uniform sequencing depth. While the bulk of TCR sequences proved rare, some public TCRs turned up in many donors.

Notes on this clone: Its antigen remains unknown.

CDR1 SGHRS and CDR2 YFSETQ come from the germline V gene. V was clipped by 0 bases and J by 10 bases, with 11 bases between them. There are 13 residues in the CDR3. Vbeta (60) and Jbeta (13) primers were used in the PCR. Under the authors' procedure: Later work found around 85 million unique TCR beta chains, with some 11 million shared. Assay: immunoSEQ multiplex PCR; the TCRdb copy retains only in-frame clones and omits some. V and J calls and clone size follow that table, whereas D and trimming were derived from the DNA. In the table there are about 210,000 clones, roughly 90% of which are singletons.

The TCR was taken from a woman between 25 and 40 years old in good health and CMV-seronegative. The specimen was PBMCs. The chain carries TRBV5-1 and TRBJ2-1; D gene uncertain. CDR3 amino acids: CASSLASSLEQFF. The CDR3 DNA reads TGCGCCAGCAGCTTGGCCTCCTCGTTAGAGCAGTTCTTC.